A single sample is the source of the 18 T cell receptor beta chains below, sequenced in a study of blood T cell repertoires in COVID-19. The assay was immunoSEQ multiplex PCR, and TCRdb's table has in-frame clones only and misses some. The table records about 300,000 clones, 70% to 90% of them present only once. The sequenced sample was PBMCs or T cells enriched from blood (not recorded which). The source of these receptors is a man under 40 who had recovered from COVID-19.

The J gene is TRBJ2-5, the V gene TRBV5-4; possibly TRBD2 for D (6 bases). The germline gives CDR1 SGHNT, CDR2 YYREEE (reference sequence). The CDR3 runs to 15 residues. Trimming cost V 2 bases and J 5 bases, with 16 bases left between them. DNA for the CDR3: TGTGCCAGCAGCTTTGGTGAAGCGGGCTTGGAGACCCAGTACTTC. Translated, it gives CASSFGEAGLETQYF.

Of note for this clone: This CDR3 is also generated by other DNA sequences in the sample. The chain employs TRBV9 and TRBJ1-5, with 7 bases identical to TRBD1. This CDR3 has 15 residues. J was trimmed by 7 bases and V by 4 bases; bases with no gene match: 11. Germline V gene sequence: CDR1 SGDLS, CDR2 YYNGEE. CDR3 nucleotide sequence: TGTGCCAGCAGCCCACTCGGGACAGTAGGGCAGCCCCAGCATTTT. It translates to CASSPLGTVGQPQHF.

The rearrangement uses TRBV7-2 and TRBJ1-2, with D possibly being TRBD1 (5 bases). The CDR3 contains 12 residues. With 8 bases removed from V and 5 bases from J, the gap between germline ends came to 12 bases. Germline V CDR1 and CDR2: SGHTA, FQGNSA. Here the CDR3 DNA reads TGTGCCAGCTCCTCCCCAGGGTATGGCTACACCTTC. Residues: CASSSPGYGYTF.

The chain carries TRBV5-6 and TRBJ2-2, with TRBD1 matching 8 bases. This CDR3 contains 17 residues. With V trimmed by 4 bases and J by 3 bases, 11 bases remained unmatched. Germline-derived CDR1 and CDR2 are SGHDT and YYEEEE. CDR3 protein: CASSKWVGQGDTGELFF. As DNA, the CDR3 is TGTGCCAGCAGCAAGTGGGTCGGACAGGGAGACACCGGGGAGCTGTTTTTT.

The chain combines TRBV30 with TRBJ1-5; D unresolved. Deletions cut 1 base from V and 0 bases from J, with 7 bases between. The CDR3 runs to 14 residues. Germline V gene lookup returns CDR1 GTSNPN and CDR2 SVGIG (reference sequence). In DNA form, the CDR3 reads TGTGCCTGGAGTGATCAGGATAGCAATCAGCCCCAGCATTTT. Encoded protein: CAWSDQDSNQPQHF.

V gene TRBV21-1 combines with J gene TRBJ1-1. TRBV21-1 is shown as a pseudogene. The length of the CDR3 is 11 residues. CDR3 residues: CASSRGTEAFF. DNA for the CDR3: TGTGCCAGCAGCCGGGGGACTGAAGCTTTCTTT.

This CDR3 reads CASSQDSTGVRAYEQYF. CDR3 coding DNA: TGTGCCAGCAGCCAAGATTCGACGGGGGTTAGGGCCTACGAGCAGTACTTC. The rearrangement links TRBV14 to TRBJ2-7; D may be TRBD2 (6 bases). V was trimmed by 0 bases and J by 2 bases, leaving 17 bases between them. There are 17 residues in the CDR3. Germline loops: CDR1 SGHDN, CDR2 FVKESK. Based on the CDR3 plus reference TRBV14 and TRBJ2-7, the full variable domain is EAGVTQFPSHSVIEKGQTVTLRCDPISGHDNLYWYRRVMGKEIKFLLHFVKESKQDESGMPNNRFLAERTGGTYSTLKVQPAELEDSGVYFCASSQDSTGVRAYEQYFGPGTRLTVT.

CDR3 coding DNA: TGTGCCAGCAGCTCCGGACAGGGAGGAGATGGCTACACCTTC. This gives the protein CASSSGQGGDGYTF. The chain uses TRBV7-9 and TRBJ1-2, with 8 bases fitting TRBD1. Unmatched junction bases numbered 7, after V lost 4 bases and J lost 6 bases. The CDR3 has 14 amino acids. Germline V gene sequence: CDR1 SEHNR, CDR2 FQNEAQ (reference sequence). The full variable domain, rest sourced from reference TRBV7-9 and TRBJ1-2, is DTGVSQNPRHKITKRGQNVTFRCDPISEHNRLYWYRQTLGQGPEFLTYFQNEAQLEKSRLLSDRFSAERPKGSFSTLEIQRTEQGDSAMYLCASSSGQGGDGYTFGSGTRLTVV.

Here the CDR3 DNA reads TGTGCCTGGAGTCGGGGGGGCCTCACAGATACGCAGTATTTT. It is translated as CAWSRGGLTDTQYF. The chain recombines TRBV30 with TRBJ2-3, with 8 positions matching TRBD2. CDR3 length equals 14 residues. With V trimmed by 2 bases and J by 2 bases, 3 bases remained unmatched. Germline CDR1 reads GTSNPN; CDR2 reads SVGIG (reference sequence).

This chain connects TRBV7-2 to TRBJ1-2; D unresolved. Germline V gene sequence: CDR1 SGHTA, CDR2 FQGNSA. CDR3 size: 12 residues. V was trimmed by 3 bases and J by 0 bases, leaving 2 bases between them. The CDR3 region has the DNA TGTGCCAGCAGCTTTACTAACTATGGCTACACCTTC. This gives the protein CASSFTNYGYTF. The full variable domain, completed using reference TRBV7-2 and TRBJ1-2, is GAGVSQSPSNKVTEKGKDVELRCDPISGHTALYWYRQSLGQGLEFLIYFQGNSAPDKSGLPSDRFSAERTGGSVSTLTIQRTQQEDSAVYLCASSFTNYGYTFGSGTRLTVV.

The chain is built from TRBV5-1 and TRBJ1-1; D not resolved. CDR1 and CDR2 from the germline V gene are SGHRS and YFSETQ. V was shortened by 2 bases and J by 2 bases, with 13 bases between the two germline ends. This CDR3 is 15 amino acids long. The CDR3 loop reads CASSFSGRENTEAFF. DNA for the CDR3: TGCGCCAGCAGCTTCTCAGGACGGGAAAACACTGAAGCTTTCTTT.

Details on this clone: The sample has other DNA sequences that encode this CDR3 too. The chain couples TRBV9 to TRBJ2-5; 7 bases align to TRBD2. V lost 0 bases, J lost 5 bases, and 4 bases stayed unmatched. The CDR3 runs 14 residues. Per germline, CDR1 SGDLS and CDR2 YYNGEE. The CDR3 nucleotides read TGTGCCAGCAGCGTAGCTGGGGGAGGGGAGACCCAGTACTTC. Translated, it gives CASSVAGGGETQYF.

This clone was detected a few times. V and J are TRBV30 and TRBJ2-1, with 9 bases matching TRBD1. The J segment lost 3 bases and the V segment lost 2 bases, leaving 11 bases of the junction unmatched. The CDR3 covers 17 residues. The germline gives CDR1 GTSNPN, CDR2 SVGIG (reference sequence). The CDR3 reads CAWSQRAGTGIYNEQFF. The CDR3 DNA reads TGTGCCTGGAGTCAGAGAGCCGGGACAGGGATCTACAATGAGCAGTTCTTC.

The chain uses TRBV7-6 and TRBJ2-2; 8 bases line up with TRBD2. Germline V lookup: CDR1 SGHVS, CDR2 FNYEAQ. The V segment lost 5 bases and the J segment 5 bases; nucleotides outside the gene matches: 7. The length of the CDR3 is 15 residues. The chain's CDR3 is CASSTSGLQTGELFF. CDR3 coding DNA: TGTGCCAGCAGCACTAGCGGACTCCAGACCGGGGAGCTGTTTTTT.

This clone was counted a single time. The V and J genes are TRBV7-3 and TRBJ1-2, with D perhaps matching TRBD1 (6 bases). The CDR3 extends over 14 amino acids. The germline gives CDR1 SGHTA, CDR2 FQGTGA. V lost 5 bases and J 7 bases, leaving 17 bases between the germline ends. The CDR3 DNA reads TGTGCCAGCAGCCCATGGGGGGGCGAGGGTGGCTACACCTTC. Its translation: CASSPWGGEGGYTF.

The V and J genes are TRBV7-9 and TRBJ1-4, with TRBD1 matching over 7 bases. Germline assignment: CDR1 SEHNR and CDR2 FQNEAQ (reference sequence). J lost 5 bases, V lost 6 bases, and 9 bases had no gene match. The CDR3 has 15 residues. CDR3: CASRPLQGQNEKLFF. CDR3 DNA: TGTGCCAGCAGGCCTTTACAGGGGCAGAATGAAAAACTGTTTTTT.

J is TRBJ1-1 and V is TRBV27, with D unresolved. The CDR3 spans 15 residues. Germline CDR1 and CDR2: MNHEY and SMNVEV (reference sequence). Trimming pared 3 bases from V and 2 bases from J, leaving 13 bases between. CDR3 protein: CASSFFGSVNTEAFF. DNA for the CDR3: TGTGCCAGCAGTTTCTTCGGGAGTGTAAACACTGAAGCTTTCTTT.

This clone was found once. The CDR3 is CASSQGGPNTEAFF. CDR3 bases: TGTGCCAGCAGCCAAGGGGGCCCGAACACTGAAGCTTTCTTT. The chain links TRBV3-1 (or the pseudogene TRBV3-2) to TRBJ1-1; TRBD1 might be the D (5 bases). CDR3 length equals 14 residues. Trimming pared 1 base from V and 1 base from J, leaving 7 bases between. The germline V gene has CDR1 LGHDT and CDR2 YNNKEL (reference sequence).